This TCR beta chain is from a study of CD8 T cells in ankylosing spondylitis. TCRdb ran MiXCR on the 5' RACE reads and lists one entry per CDR3 protein. The sample lists about 220,000 distinct CDR3 sequences, about 26% occurring once. Looked up from germline, CDR1 is KGHSH and CDR2 is LQKENI. CDR3 size: 14 residues. V was pared by 3 bases and J by 3 bases, with 4 bases of the junction left unmatched. There are many counts of this clonotype. Its specificity is unknown. The study, taken as a whole, reports: Certain motif variants had earlier appeared in reactive arthritis synovial fluid and blood.

What was sequenced was blood, either unsorted or a sorted T cell fraction (not recorded which). J is TRBJ2-5 and V is TRBV18; 7 nucleotides align to TRBD1. This clonotype originated in a male donor with ankylosing spondylitis or in good health (not recorded which). In DNA form, the CDR3 reads TGTGCCAGCTCACCGACGACAGGGAAAGAGACCCAGTACTTC. This sequence encodes CASSPTTGKETQYF.